This T cell receptor (beta chain) originates from a study of blood T cell repertoires in COVID-19. About the research overall: Samples taken during acute and convalescent COVID-19 were collected in the United States, Italy and Spain. PBMCs, B-cell-depleted T cells, or T cells were the source of the cDNA or gDNA that made up the material.

Authors' data handling: For nucleated cells, counts were estimated from reference gene primer amplification. TCRdb's copy holds only in-frame clones and misses some; the assay was immunoSEQ multiplex PCR. The V and J calls and clone size come from that table; D and trimming were worked out from the DNA. The data contain about 300,000 clones, about four fifths of them singletons. This receptor was identified in a woman aged 45-65 years with acute or convalescent COVID-19. Sequencing was carried out using peripheral blood.

The CDR3 loop is CASSSRAQGRGETQYF. The CDR3 DNA reads TGTGCCAGCAGCAGCCGGGCTCAGGGAAGGGGAGAGACCCAGTACTTC. V gene TRBV21-1 combines with J gene TRBJ2-5; no check of the table's D call, TRBD1, against the DNA was made. TRBV21-1 is shown as a pseudogene. The CDR3 sequence is 16 residues long.